The clone carrying this T cell receptor beta chain showed up just a few times. The antigen is not known. This entry is derived from a study of shared clonotypes between healthy human individuals. The length of the CDR3 is 14 residues. V was trimmed by 0 bases and J by 7 bases, leaving 12 bases between them. CDR1 MNHNS and CDR2 SASEGT come from the germline V gene. General observations from the study: Blood alone was sampled, and tissue repertoires likely differ. Sequencing depth was a factor that was expected to affect clonotype sharing among donors.

Sequencing was performed with immunoSEQ multiplex PCR; in TCRdb, only in-frame clones are kept and a portion is missing. The sample consists of roughly 1 million clones, about 77% of them appearing once. The TCR sequence derives from a man aged 18 to 29 in good health. Sample: memory CD4+ T cells sorted from blood. Subset here: CD45RA-negative fraction. The chain has TRBV6-1 and TRBJ1-2; D may be TRBD1 (6 bases). The CDR3 protein is CASSEAHRVAGYTF. The CDR3 bases are TGTGCCAGCAGTGAAGCCCACAGGGTTGCTGGCTACACCTTC.